One sample yielded the 7 T cell receptor beta chains listed below, sequenced in a study of T cell repertoires in cytomegalovirus infection. One entry per CDR3 protein results from TCRdb running MiXCR on the reads. The table has 630,000 or so distinct CDR3 sequences, more than 20% seen once. The sequenced sample was CD8+ T cells from PBMCs. The receptors were gathered from a human donor in good health (CMV status not recorded). Some clones in this sample may be carry-over from other donors' samples.

The chain uses TRBV6-1 and TRBJ1-1, with 12 positions matching TRBD1. V dropped 6 bases and J dropped 0; count of bases not matched to a gene: 5. The germline CDR1 and CDR2 sequences are MNHNS and SASEGT. This CDR3 contains 16 residues. CDR3 in DNA: TGTGCCAGCAGACCGGGACAGGGGGCGATGAACACTGAAGCTTTCTTT. Translated, it gives CASRPGQGAMNTEAFF.

Details on this clonotype: At one end, the junction sequence differs from germline, possibly due to a read error. This rearrangement joins TRBV18 to TRBJ1-4; 9 nucleotides agree with TRBD1. The germline V gene encodes CDR1 KGHSH and CDR2 LQKENI. CDR3 length: 14 residues. The CDR3 is CVSSPGQGNEKLFF. DNA of the CDR3: TGTGTCAGCTCACCGGGACAGGGTAATGAAAAACTGTTTTTT. Full variable domain (missing parts from reference TRBV18 and TRBJ1-4): NAGVMQNPRHLVRRRGQEARLRCSPMKGHSHVYWYRQLPEEGLKFMVYLQKENIIDESGMPKERFSAEFPKEGPSILRIQQVVRGDSAAYFCVSSPGQGNEKLFFGSGTQLSVL.

This clonotype has only a few counts. The CDR3 DNA is TGTGCCAGCATCGACGGGTACTCGGGTGAGCAGTTCTTC. Protein: CASIDGYSGEQFF. The chain is built from TRBV2 and TRBJ2-1, with D hard to call. The V gene lost 7 bases and the J gene lost 9 bases, with 16 bases spanning the gap. Per the germline V gene, CDR1 is SNHLY and CDR2 is FYNNEI. The CDR3 spans 13 residues.

Many counts were recorded for this clonotype. The chain couples TRBV7-8 to TRBJ2-3; D is unclear. Germline CDR1 reads SGHVS; CDR2 reads FQNEAQ. V was clipped by 2 bases and J by 0 bases, with 6 bases between them. CDR3 length: 14 amino acids. CDR3 in DNA: TGTGCCAGCAGCTTAATGGGTAGCACAGATACGCAGTATTTT. This gives the protein CASSLMGSTDTQYF. The whole variable domain, remainder taken from reference TRBV7-8 and TRBJ2-3, is GAGVSQSPRYKVAKRGQDVALRCDPISGHVSLFWYQQALGQGPEFLTYFQNEAQLDKSGLPSDRFFAERPEGSVSTLKIQRTQQEDSAVYLCASSLMGSTDTQYFGPGTRLTVL.

The V gene is TRBV9, the J gene TRBJ2-5; 14 positions agree with TRBD2. CDR3 length: 15 amino acids. The V and J ends lost 3 bases and 10 bases, in that order; junction bases with no gene match: 8. Per germline, CDR1 SGDLS and CDR2 YYNGEE. CDR3 DNA: TGTGCCAGCAGCGGCGGACTAGCGGGGGGCCACAACCAGTACTTC. This sequence encodes CASSGGLAGGHNQYF.

The chain employs TRBV20-1 and TRBJ1-2; 7 bases map to TRBD1. This CDR3 has 15 amino acids. Germline CDR1 and CDR2: DFQATT and SNEGSKA (reference sequence). The J segment lost 5 bases and the V segment lost 0 bases, leaving 9 bases of the junction unmatched. CDR3 residues: CSARDSEGAYYGYTF. CDR3 nucleotide sequence: TGCAGTGCTAGAGATTCGGAGGGGGCGTATTATGGCTACACCTTC.

The count of this clonotype is one. J is TRBJ2-7 and V is TRBV12-5; no definite D call. Germline CDR1 and CDR2: LGHNT and FRNRAP. CDR3 size: 14 residues. Trimming left V 3 bases short and J 3 bases short, with 12 bases between. CDR3: CASGFASFDYEQYF. The CDR3 DNA sequence: TGTGCTAGTGGTTTCGCCAGTTTTGACTACGAGCAGTACTTC. Drawing the rest from reference TRBV12-5 and TRBJ2-7, the complete variable domain is DARVTQTPRHKVTEMGQEVTMRCQPILGHNTVFWYRQTMMQGLELLAYFRNRAPLDDSGMPKDRFSAEMPDATLATLKIQPSEPRDSAVYFCASGFASFDYEQYFGPGTRLTVT.